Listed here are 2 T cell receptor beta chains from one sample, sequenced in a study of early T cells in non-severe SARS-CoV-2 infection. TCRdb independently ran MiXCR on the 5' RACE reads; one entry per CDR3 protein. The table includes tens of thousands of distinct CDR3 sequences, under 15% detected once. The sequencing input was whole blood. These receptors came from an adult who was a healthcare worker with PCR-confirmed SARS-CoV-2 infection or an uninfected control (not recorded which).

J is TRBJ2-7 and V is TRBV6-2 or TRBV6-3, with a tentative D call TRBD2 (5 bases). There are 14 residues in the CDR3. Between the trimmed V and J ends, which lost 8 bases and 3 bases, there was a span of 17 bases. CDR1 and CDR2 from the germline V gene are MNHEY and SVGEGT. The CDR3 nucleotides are TGTGCCAGCCTTCGCGGGTCTTCGGGCTACGAGCAGTACTTC. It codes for CASLRGSSGYEQYF.

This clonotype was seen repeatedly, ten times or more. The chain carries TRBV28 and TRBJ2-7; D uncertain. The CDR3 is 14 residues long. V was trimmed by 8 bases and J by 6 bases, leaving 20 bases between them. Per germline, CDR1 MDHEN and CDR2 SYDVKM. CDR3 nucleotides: TGTGCCAGCCTCCCCGCGTTGGGGTACAGCGAGCAGTACTTC. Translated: CASLPALGYSEQYF.